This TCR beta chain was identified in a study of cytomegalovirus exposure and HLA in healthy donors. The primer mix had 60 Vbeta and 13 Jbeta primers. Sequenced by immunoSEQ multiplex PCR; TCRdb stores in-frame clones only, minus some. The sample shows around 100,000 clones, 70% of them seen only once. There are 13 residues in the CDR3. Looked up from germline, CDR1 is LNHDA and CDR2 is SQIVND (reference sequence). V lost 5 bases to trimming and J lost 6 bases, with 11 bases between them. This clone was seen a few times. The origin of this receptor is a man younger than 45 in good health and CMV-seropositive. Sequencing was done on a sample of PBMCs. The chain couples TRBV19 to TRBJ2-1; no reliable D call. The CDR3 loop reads CASSPASGNEQFF. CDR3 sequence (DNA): TGTGCCAGTAGTCCCGCTTCCGGCAATGAGCAGTTCTTC.